This TCR beta chain was recorded in a study of immune characteristics of hereditary and idiopathic chronic pancreatitis. Patients having total pancreatectomy with islet autotransplantation provided the chronic pancreatitis pancreas tissue. This clone was seen a handful of times. Its antigen is currently unknown. A read error may produce the germline difference seen at one junction end. Study conclusions and caveats: Tissue came only from TPIAT, so disease duration may affect findings.

Assay used: immunoSEQ multiplex PCR; TCRdb lists only in-frame clones, some missing. Of a few thousand clones in the sample, more than 65% were seen once. The germline V gene has CDR1 LNHDA and CDR2 SQIVND (reference sequence). CDR3 size: 14 residues. The sequence was obtained from a human donor with chronic pancreatitis. The sample comprised pancreas tissue with hereditary chronic pancreatitis. This rearrangement joins TRBV19 to TRBJ1-3, with D hard to call. CDR3 DNA sequence: TGTGCCAGTACTATACGCAGGAGCGGAAACACCATATATTTT. Protein: CASTIRRSGNTIYF.